Detailed here is one TCR beta chain. Its antigen is as yet unknown. These data originate in a study of OX40 agonist ivuxolimab in advanced cancers. Study-wide context: Aged 23 to 79 with a mean of about 63 years, they were approximately 79% male. Three patients, one with hepatocellular carcinoma and two with cutaneous melanoma, responded partially.

Study observations and caveats: At doses 0.1 to 3.0 mg/kg, CD4+ and CD8+ clones expanded. In the expanded peripheral T cells, antigen specificity was never determined.

Some clones are missing from TCRdb's copy, which holds only in-frame ones; the method was immunoSEQ multiplex PCR. Of about 33,000 clones listed, over 60% are singletons. The source of this sequence is an adult with an advanced solid tumor such as melanoma, head and neck, liver or kidney cancer. This specimen was CD4+ or CD8+ T cells sorted from blood, taken in a trial of the OX40 agonist ivuxolimab.

CDR3 protein: CASSFTGGGNQPQHF. DNA of the CDR3: TGTGCCAGCAGTTTCACAGGGGGTGGTAATCAGCCCCAGCATTTT. This chain joins TRBV28 and TRBJ1-5; 8 bases match TRBD1. The CDR3 has 15 residues. Per the germline V gene, CDR1 is MDHEN and CDR2 is SYDVKM. V dropped 3 bases and J dropped 4; count of bases not matched to a gene: 5.